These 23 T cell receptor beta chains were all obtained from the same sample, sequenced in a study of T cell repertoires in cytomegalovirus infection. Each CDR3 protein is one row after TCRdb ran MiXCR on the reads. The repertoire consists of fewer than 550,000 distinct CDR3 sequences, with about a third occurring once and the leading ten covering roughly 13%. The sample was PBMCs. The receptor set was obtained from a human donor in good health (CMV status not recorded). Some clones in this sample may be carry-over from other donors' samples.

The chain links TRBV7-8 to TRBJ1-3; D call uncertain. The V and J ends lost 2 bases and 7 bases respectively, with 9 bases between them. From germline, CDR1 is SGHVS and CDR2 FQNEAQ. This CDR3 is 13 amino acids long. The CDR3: CASSLTVGNTIYF. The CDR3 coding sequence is TGTGCCAGCAGCTTAACGGTGGGCAACACCATATATTTT.

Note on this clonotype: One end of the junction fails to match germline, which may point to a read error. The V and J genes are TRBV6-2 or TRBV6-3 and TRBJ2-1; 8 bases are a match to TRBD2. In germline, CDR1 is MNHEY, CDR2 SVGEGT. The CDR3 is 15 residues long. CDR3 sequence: CSSSYSGSGGGEQFF. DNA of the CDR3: TGTTCCAGCAGTTACTCCGGCAGCGGGGGAGGTGAGCAGTTCTTC.

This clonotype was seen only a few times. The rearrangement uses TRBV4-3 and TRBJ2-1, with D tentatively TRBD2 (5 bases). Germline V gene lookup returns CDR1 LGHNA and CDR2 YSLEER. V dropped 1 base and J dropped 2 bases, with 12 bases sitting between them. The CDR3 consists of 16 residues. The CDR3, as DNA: TGCGCCAGCAGCCAAGGGCGGAGGCCCACCTACAATGAGCAGTTCTTC. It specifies CASSQGRRPTYNEQFF.

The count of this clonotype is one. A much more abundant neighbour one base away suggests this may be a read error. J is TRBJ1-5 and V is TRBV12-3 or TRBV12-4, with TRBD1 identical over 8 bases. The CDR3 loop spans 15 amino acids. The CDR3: CASSSGQDSNQPQQF. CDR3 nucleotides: TGTGCCAGCAGCTCGGGACAGGATAGCAATCAGCCCCAGCAGTTT.

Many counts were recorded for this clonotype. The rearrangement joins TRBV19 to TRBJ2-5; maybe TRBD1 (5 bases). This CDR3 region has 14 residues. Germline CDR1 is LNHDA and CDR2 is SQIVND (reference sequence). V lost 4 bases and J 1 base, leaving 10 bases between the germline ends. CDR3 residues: CASSNRTIQETQYF. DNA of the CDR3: TGTGCCAGTAGTAACAGGACCATCCAAGAGACCCAGTACTTC.

CDR3 bases: TGTGCCAGCAGCTTAACAGGGCCAACTAATGAAAAACTGTTTTTT. This codes for CASSLTGPTNEKLFF. The chain links TRBV7-6 to TRBJ1-4, with D perhaps matching TRBD1 (6 bases). CDR3 length: 15 residues. CDR1 SGHVS and CDR2 FNYEAQ come from the germline V gene. V lost 2 bases and J lost 0, with 7 bases in between. Complete variable domain (other parts from reference TRBV7-6 and TRBJ1-4): GAGVSQSPRYKVTKRGQDVALRCDPISGHVSLYWYRQALGQGPEFLTYFNYEAQQDKSGLPNDRFSAERPEGSISTLTIQRTEQRDSAMYRCASSLTGPTNEKLFFGSGTQLSVL.

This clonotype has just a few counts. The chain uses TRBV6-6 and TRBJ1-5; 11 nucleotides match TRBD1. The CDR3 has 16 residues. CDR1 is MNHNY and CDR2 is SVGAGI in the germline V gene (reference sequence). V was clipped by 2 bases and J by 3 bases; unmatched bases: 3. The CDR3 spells CASSYHGQGANQPQHF. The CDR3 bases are TGTGCCAGCAGTTACCACGGACAGGGGGCCAATCAGCCCCAGCATTTT.

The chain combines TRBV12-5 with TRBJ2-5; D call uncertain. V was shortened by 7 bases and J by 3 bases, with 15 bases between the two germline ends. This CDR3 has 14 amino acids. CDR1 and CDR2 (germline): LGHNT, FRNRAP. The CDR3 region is CASARSLAEETQYF. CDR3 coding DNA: TGTGCTAGTGCCCGGTCATTGGCAGAAGAGACCCAGTACTTC.

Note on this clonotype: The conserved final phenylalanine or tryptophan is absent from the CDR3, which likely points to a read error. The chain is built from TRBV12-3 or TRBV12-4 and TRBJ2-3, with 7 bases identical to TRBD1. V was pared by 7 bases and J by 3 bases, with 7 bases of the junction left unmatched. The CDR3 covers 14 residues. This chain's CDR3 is CASTYRGGTDTQYC. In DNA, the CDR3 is TGTGCCAGCACATACAGGGGTGGTACAGATACGCAGTATTGT.

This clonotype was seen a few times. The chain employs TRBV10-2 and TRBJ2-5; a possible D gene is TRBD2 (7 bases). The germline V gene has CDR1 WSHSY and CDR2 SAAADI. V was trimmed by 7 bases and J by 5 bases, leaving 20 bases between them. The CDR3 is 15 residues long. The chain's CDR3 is CASMVLGGPGETQYF. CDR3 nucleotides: TGCGCCAGCATGGTTTTGGGGGGGCCGGGTGAGACCCAGTACTTC.

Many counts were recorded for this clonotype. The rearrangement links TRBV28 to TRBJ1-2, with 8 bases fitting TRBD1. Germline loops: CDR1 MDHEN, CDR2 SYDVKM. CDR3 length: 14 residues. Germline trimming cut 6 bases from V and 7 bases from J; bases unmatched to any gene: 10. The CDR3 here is CASSLGQGNIGYTF. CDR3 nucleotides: TGTGCCAGCAGCCTCGGACAGGGAAATATTGGCTACACCTTC.

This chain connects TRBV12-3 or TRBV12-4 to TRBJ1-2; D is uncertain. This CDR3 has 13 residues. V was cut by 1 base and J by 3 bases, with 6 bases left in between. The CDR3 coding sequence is TGTGCCAGCAGTTTAGTCCGGGACTATGGCTACACCTTC. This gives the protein CASSLVRDYGYTF.

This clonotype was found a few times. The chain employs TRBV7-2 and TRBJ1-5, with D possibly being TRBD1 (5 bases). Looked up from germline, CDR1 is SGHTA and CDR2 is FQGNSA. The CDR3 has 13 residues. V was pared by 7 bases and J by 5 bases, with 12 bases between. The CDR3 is CASNQGGYQPQHF. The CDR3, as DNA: TGTGCCAGCAATCAGGGAGGTTATCAGCCCCAGCATTTT.

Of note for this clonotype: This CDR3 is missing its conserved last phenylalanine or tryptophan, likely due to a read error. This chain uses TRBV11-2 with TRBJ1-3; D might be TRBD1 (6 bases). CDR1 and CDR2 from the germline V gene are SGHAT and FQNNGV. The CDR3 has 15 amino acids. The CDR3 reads CASGLAGASGNTIYV. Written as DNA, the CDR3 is TGTGCCAGCGGCTTAGCGGGGGCGAGCGGAAACACCATATATGTT.

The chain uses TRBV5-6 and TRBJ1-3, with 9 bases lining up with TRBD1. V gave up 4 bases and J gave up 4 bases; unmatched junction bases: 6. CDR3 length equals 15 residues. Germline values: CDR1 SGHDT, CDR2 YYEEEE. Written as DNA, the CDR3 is TGTGCCAGCAGCCGTCCCGGGACAGGGGGAAACACCATATATTTT. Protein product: CASSRPGTGGNTIYF.

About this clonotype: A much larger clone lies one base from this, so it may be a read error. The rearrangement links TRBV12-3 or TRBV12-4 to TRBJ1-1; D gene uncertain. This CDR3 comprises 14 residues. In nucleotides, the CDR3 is TGTGCCAGCAGACTCTATGGGCCCAACACTGAAGCTTTATTT. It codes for CASRLYGPNTEALF.

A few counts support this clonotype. Here the CDR3 reads CASSTTGRVAHEQFF. The DNA for the CDR3 is TGTGCCAGCAGCACCACCGGCAGGGTTGCTCATGAGCAGTTCTTC. The J gene is TRBJ2-1, the V gene TRBV28; maybe TRBD1 (5 bases). CDR3 size: 15 residues. CDR1 MDHEN and CDR2 SYDVKM come from the germline V gene. V was clipped by 6 bases and J by 8 bases, with 20 bases between them.

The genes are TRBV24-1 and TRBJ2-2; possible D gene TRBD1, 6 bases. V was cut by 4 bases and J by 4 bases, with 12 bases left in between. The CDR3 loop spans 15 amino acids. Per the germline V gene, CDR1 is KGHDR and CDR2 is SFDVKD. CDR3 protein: CATSETNRVTGELFF. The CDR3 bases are TGTGCCACCAGTGAAACTAACAGGGTCACCGGGGAGCTGTTTTTT.

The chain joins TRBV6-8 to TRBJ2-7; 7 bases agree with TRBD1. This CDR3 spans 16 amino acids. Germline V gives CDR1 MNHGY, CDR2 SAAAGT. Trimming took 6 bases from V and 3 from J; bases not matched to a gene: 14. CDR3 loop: CASRQQVLGQLYEQYF. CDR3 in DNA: TGTGCCAGCAGACAACAGGTCCTGGGACAGCTCTACGAGCAGTACTTC.

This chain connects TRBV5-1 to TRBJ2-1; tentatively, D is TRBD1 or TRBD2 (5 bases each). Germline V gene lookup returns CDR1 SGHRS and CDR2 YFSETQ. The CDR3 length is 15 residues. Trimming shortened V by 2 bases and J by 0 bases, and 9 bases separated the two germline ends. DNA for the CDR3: TGCGCCAGCAGCTTTCGGGACCTCTCCTACAATGAGCAGTTCTTC. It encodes CASSFRDLSYNEQFF.

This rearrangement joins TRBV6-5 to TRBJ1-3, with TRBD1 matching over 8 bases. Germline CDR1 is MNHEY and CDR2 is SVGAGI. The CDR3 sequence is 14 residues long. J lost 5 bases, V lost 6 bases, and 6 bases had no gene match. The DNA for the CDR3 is TGTGCCAGCAGACGAGACAGGGGCAGAAACACCATATATTTT. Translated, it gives CASRRDRGRNTIYF.

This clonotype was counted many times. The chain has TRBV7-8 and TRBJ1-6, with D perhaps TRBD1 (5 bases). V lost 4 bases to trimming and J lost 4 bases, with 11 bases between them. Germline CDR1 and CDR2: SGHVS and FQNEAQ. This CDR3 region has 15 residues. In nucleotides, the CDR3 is TGTGCCAGCAGCTCAGGAGGGACTTATAATTCACCCCTCCACTTT. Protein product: CASSSGGTYNSPLHF. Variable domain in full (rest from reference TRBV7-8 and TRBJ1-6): GAGVSQSPRYKVAKRGQDVALRCDPISGHVSLFWYQQALGQGPEFLTYFQNEAQLDKSGLPSDRFFAERPEGSVSTLKIQRTQQEDSAVYLCASSSGGTYNSPLHFGNGTRLTVT.

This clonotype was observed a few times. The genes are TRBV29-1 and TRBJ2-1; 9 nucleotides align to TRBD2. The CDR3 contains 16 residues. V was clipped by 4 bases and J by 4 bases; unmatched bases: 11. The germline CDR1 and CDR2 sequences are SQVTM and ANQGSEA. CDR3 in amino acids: CSVVSPSGVVYNEQFF. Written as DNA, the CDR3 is TGCAGCGTTGTGTCCCCTAGCGGGGTTGTATACAATGAGCAGTTCTTC.